This T cell receptor beta chain was captured by sequencing in a study of control samples from healthy donors and cancer patients. The repertoire was sequenced with immunoSEQ multiplex PCR; TCRdb's copy has only in-frame clones and lacks some. The sample carries 35,000 to 45,000 clones, approximately 87% recorded once. Germline CDR1 is SGDLS and CDR2 is YYNGEE. Between the trimmed V and J ends, which lost 3 bases and 8 bases, there was a span of 15 bases. The CDR3 runs 14 residues. The chain carries TRBV9 and TRBJ2-1; D is possibly TRBD2 (6 bases). Sequencing was done on a sample of blood. The TCR sequence derives from a man aged 60 to 69 in good health. CDR3 amino acids: CASSALDTSYEQFF. The CDR3, as DNA: TGTGCCAGCAGCGCCCTAGACACTAGCTATGAGCAGTTCTTC.